This TCR beta chain is drawn from a study of control samples from healthy donors and cancer patients. Sequencing was performed with immunoSEQ multiplex PCR; in TCRdb, only in-frame clones are kept and a portion is missing. The sample includes some 89,000 clones, 86% seen only once; the top ten take roughly 20%. Germline loops: CDR1 KGHSH, CDR2 LQKENI. The CDR3 length is 15 residues. Unmatched junction bases numbered 7, after V lost 6 bases and J lost 2 bases. V is TRBV18 and J is TRBJ2-5; 9 bases align to TRBD1. Input material: blood. The clonotype was recovered from a young man in good health. Written as DNA, the CDR3 is TGTGCCAGCTCGCGGGAGACAGGGGGGCAAGAGACCCAGTACTTC. Protein: CASSRETGGQETQYF.